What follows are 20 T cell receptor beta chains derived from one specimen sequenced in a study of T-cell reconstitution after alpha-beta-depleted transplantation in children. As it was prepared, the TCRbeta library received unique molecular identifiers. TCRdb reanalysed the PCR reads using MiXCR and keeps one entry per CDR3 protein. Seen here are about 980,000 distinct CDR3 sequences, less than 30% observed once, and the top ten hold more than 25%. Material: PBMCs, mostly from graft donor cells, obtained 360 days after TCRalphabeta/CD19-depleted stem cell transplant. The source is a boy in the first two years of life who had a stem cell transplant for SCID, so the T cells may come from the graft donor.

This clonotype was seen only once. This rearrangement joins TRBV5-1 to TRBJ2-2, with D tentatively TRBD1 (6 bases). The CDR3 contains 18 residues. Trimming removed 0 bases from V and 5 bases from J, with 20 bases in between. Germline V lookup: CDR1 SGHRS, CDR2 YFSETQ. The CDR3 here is CASSLAMGAQIVTGELFF. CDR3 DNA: TGCGCCAGCAGCTTGGCCATGGGGGCCCAAATCGTGACCGGGGAGCTGTTTTTT.

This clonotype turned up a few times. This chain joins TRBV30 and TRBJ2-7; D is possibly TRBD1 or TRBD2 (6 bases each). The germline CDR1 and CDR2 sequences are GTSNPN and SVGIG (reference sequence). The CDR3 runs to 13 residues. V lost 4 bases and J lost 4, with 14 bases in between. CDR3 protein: CAWKVGGPYEQYF. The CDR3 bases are TGTGCCTGGAAGGTGGGGGGCCCATACGAGCAGTACTTC.

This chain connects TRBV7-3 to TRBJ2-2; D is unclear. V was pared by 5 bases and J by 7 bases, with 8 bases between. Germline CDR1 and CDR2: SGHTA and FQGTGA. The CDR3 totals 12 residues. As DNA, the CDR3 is TGTGCCAGCAGCCCCATCCTCGGGGAGCTGTTTTTT. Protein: CASSPILGELFF.

The CDR3 spells CSVRSGYNEQFF. In nucleotides, the CDR3 is TGCAGTGTGCGTAGCGGGTACAATGAGCAGTTCTTC. The chain couples TRBV20-1 to TRBJ2-1; 7 bases agree with TRBD2. CDR3 length equals 12 residues. Germline CDR1 and CDR2: DFQATT and SNEGSKA (reference sequence). The trim removed 7 bases at V and 4 bases at J, leaving 4 bases unmatched.

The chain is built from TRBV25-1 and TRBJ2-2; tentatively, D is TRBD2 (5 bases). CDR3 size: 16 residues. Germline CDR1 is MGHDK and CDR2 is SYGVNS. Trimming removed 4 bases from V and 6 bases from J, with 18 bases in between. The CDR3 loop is CASSGGRGSGAGELFF. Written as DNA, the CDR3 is TGTGCCAGCAGTGGGGGTAGAGGGTCTGGCGCCGGGGAGCTGTTTTTT.

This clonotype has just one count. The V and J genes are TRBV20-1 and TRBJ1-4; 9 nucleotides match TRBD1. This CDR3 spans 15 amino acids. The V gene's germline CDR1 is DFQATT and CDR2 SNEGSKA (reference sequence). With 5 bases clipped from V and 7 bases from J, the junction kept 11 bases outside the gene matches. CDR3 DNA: TGCAGTGCTGGACTAGAGGGACAGGGAGTTGAAAAACTGTTTTTT. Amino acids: CSAGLEGQGVEKLFF.

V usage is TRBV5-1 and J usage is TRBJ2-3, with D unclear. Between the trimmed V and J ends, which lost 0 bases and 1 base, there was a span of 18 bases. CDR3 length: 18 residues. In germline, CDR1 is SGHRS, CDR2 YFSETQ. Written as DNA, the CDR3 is TGCGCCAGCAGCTTGGGCCGTAACATCCTTGAGGGCACAGATACGCAGTATTTT. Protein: CASSLGRNILEGTDTQYF.

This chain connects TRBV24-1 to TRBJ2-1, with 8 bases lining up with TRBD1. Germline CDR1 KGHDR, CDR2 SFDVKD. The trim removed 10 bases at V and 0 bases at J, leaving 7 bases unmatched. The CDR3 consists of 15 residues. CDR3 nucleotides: TGTGCCACGCAGGGGGGACAGGTCTCCTACAATGAGCAGTTCTTC. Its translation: CATQGGQVSYNEQFF.

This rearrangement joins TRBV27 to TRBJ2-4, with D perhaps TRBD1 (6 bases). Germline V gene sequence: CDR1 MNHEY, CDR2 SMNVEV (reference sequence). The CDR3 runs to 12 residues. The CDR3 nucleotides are TGTGGATCCAGGGGAGCCAAAAACATTCAGTACTTC. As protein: CGSRGAKNIQYF.

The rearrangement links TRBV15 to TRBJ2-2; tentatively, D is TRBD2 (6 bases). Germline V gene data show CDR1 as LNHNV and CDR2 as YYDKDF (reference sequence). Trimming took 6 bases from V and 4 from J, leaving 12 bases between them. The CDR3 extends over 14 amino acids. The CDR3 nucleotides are TGTGCCACCAGGACTAGTGGGGGCACCGGGGAGCTGTTTTTT. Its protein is CATRTSGGTGELFF.

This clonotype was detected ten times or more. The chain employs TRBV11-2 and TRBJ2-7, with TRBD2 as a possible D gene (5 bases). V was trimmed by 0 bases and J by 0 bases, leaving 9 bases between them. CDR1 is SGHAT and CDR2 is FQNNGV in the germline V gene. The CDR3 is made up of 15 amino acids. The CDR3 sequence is CASSLEEGSSYEQYF. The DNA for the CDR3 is TGTGCCAGCAGCTTAGAGGAAGGGAGCTCCTACGAGCAGTACTTC.

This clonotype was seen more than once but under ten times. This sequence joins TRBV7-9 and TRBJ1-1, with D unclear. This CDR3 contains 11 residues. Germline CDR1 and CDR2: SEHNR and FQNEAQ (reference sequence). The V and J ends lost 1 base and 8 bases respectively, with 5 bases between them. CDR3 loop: CASSLVQEAFF. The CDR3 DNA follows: TGTGCCAGCAGCTTAGTCCAGGAAGCTTTCTTT. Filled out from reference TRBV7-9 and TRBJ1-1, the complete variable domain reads DTGVSQNPRHKITKRGQNVTFRCDPISEHNRLYWYRQTLGQGPEFLTYFQNEAQLEKSRLLSDRFSAERPKGSFSTLEIQRTEQGDSAMYLCASSLVQEAFFGQGTRLTVV.

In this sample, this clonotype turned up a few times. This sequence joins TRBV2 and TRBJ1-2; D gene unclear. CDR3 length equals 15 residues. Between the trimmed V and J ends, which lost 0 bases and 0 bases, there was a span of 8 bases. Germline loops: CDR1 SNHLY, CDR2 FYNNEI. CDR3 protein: CASSEANGANYGYTF. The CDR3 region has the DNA TGTGCCAGCAGTGAAGCTAACGGCGCTAACTATGGCTACACCTTC.

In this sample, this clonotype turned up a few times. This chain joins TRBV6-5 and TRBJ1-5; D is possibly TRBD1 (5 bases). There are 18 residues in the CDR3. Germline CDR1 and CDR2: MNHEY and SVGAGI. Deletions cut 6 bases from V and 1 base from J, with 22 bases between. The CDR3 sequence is CASRPQWGWRQSNQPQHF. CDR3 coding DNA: TGTGCCAGCAGACCGCAGTGGGGTTGGAGACAGAGCAATCAGCCCCAGCATTTT.

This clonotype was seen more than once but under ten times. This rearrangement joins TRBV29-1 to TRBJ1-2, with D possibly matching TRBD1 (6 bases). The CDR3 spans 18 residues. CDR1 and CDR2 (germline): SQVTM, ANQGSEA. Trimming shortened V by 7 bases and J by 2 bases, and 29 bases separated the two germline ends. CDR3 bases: TGCAGCGCTGCAACCCTCAGGGATCCAGGGACACCCAACTATGGCTACACCTTC. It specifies CSAATLRDPGTPNYGYTF.

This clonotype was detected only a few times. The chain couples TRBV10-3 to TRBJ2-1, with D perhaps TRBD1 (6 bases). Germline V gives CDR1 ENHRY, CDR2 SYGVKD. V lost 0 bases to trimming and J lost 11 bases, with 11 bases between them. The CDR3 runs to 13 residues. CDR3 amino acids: CAISESPGTKQFF. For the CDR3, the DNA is TGTGCCATCAGTGAGTCGCCTGGGACAAAGCAGTTCTTC.

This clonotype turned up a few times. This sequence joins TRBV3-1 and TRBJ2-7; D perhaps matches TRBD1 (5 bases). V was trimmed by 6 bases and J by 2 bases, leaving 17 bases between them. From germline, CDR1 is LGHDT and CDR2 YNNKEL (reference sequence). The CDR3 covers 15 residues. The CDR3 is CASSGRQHHPYEQYF. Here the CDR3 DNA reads TGTGCCAGCAGTGGCAGACAGCACCATCCCTACGAGCAGTACTTC.

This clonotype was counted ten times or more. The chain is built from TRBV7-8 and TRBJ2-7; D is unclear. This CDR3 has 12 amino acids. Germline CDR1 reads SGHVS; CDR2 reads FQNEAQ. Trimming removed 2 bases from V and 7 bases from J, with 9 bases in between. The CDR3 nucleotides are TGTGCCAGCAGCTTATACGTGGGGGAGCAGTACTTC. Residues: CASSLYVGEQYF.

CDR3 in amino acids: CASSLYRRRGGRSEQYF. The CDR3 DNA reads TGTGCCAGCAGCCTTTACAGGAGGCGGGGGGGCCGCAGCGAGCAGTACTTC. The genes are TRBV28 and TRBJ2-7, with TRBD2 matching over 9 bases. This CDR3 has 17 amino acids. The V gene's germline CDR1 is MDHEN and CDR2 SYDVKM. V was clipped by 6 bases and J by 6 bases; unmatched bases: 18.

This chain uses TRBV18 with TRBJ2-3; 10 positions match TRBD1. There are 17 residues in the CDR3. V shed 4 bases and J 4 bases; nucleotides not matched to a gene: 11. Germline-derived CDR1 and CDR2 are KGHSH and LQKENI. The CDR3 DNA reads TGTGCCAGCTCACAAGTACCGGGACAGGGGACCGCAGATACGCAGTATTTT. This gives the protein CASSQVPGQGTADTQYF.